A selection of T cell receptor beta chains follows, all from one sample in a study of T cells in Graves' hyperthyroidism and ophthalmopathy. TCRdb reprocessed the multiplex PCR reads via MiXCR and lists one record per CDR3 protein. The table records fewer than 400,000 distinct CDR3 sequences, more than 13% of them present only once. The source material was blood. These receptors came from a man aged 50 or older with Graves' ophthalmopathy. Each CDR3 is given with its conserved first and last residue. Part of the rows lack a size; the others show once, few, many or a class for expanded clones.

clone_size: .; v_call: TRBV14; j_call: TRBJ2-7; cdr3_aa: CASSQSAGASYEQYF
clone_size: .; v_call: TRBV29-1; j_call: TRBJ1-5; cdr3_aa: CSVSDRVGQPQHF
clone_size: many; v_call: TRBV20-1; j_call: TRBJ2-3; cdr3_aa: CSEGGTGRTDTQYF
clone_size: many; v_call: TRBV7-2; j_call: TRBJ1-2; cdr3_aa: CASSLRGRAYGYTF
clone_size: many; v_call: TRBV18; j_call: TRBJ2-1; cdr3_aa: CASSPGLAGGEQFF
clone_size: .; v_call: TRBV5-1; j_call: TRBJ2-7; cdr3_aa: CASSIRQNPYEQYF
clone_size: few; v_call: TRBV6-1; j_call: TRBJ2-5; cdr3_aa: CASSRTSGSGETQYF
clone_size: many; v_call: TRBV2; j_call: TRBJ2-7; cdr3_aa: CASSVRTSGEQYF
clone_size: few; v_call: TRBV2; j_call: TRBJ1-1; cdr3_aa: CASSEYSLGGGGTEAFF
clone_size: few; v_call: TRBV7-2; j_call: TRBJ2-7; cdr3_aa: CASSFSAYLSTYEQYF
clone_size: few; v_call: TRBV10-3; j_call: TRBJ2-3; cdr3_aa: CASRDGSRTDTQYF
clone_size: few; v_call: TRBV25-1; j_call: TRBJ1-3; cdr3_aa: CASSLGTVGGNTIYF
clone_size: many; v_call: TRBV27; j_call: TRBJ2-1; cdr3_aa: CASTNMDRINDNEQFF
clone_size: many; v_call: TRBV20-1; j_call: TRBJ2-3; cdr3_aa: CSARAGPGRSGRDTQYF
clone_size: .; v_call: TRBV6-1; j_call: TRBJ2-3; cdr3_aa: CASSAIERDTQYF
clone_size: many; v_call: TRBV28; j_call: TRBJ2-7; cdr3_aa: CASSSLRDLMAYEQYF
clone_size: many; v_call: TRBV6-1; j_call: TRBJ1-2; cdr3_aa: CASIGGTSNYGYTF
clone_size: few; v_call: TRBV29-1; j_call: TRBJ2-5; cdr3_aa: CSVELGETQYF
clone_size: many; v_call: TRBV2; j_call: TRBJ2-3; cdr3_aa: CASRPATSGIGADTQYF
clone_size: .; v_call: TRBV29-1; j_call: TRBJ2-3; cdr3_aa: CSVGGGGTDTQYF
clone_size: many; v_call: TRBV19; j_call: TRBJ2-7; cdr3_aa: CASSVLLPSGRGTYEQYF
clone_size: many; v_call: TRBV11-3; j_call: TRBJ2-1; cdr3_aa: CASSSQGAGVHEQFF
clone_size: .; v_call: TRBV19; j_call: TRBJ1-2; cdr3_aa: CASSIFGQAANYGYTF
clone_size: many; v_call: TRBV20-1; j_call: TRBJ2-7; cdr3_aa: CSARLTGTVSEQYF
clone_size: few; v_call: TRBV28; j_call: TRBJ2-6; cdr3_aa: CASSTTGAGANVLTF
clone_size: few; v_call: TRBV9; j_call: TRBJ2-3; cdr3_aa: CASSVGAGSTDTQYF
clone_size: many; v_call: TRBV24-1; j_call: TRBJ2-1; cdr3_aa: CATSEAGTENENEQFF
clone_size: many; v_call: TRBV3-1; j_call: TRBJ2-1; cdr3_aa: CASSQPGLGKNEQFF
clone_size: many; v_call: TRBV27; j_call: TRBJ2-3; cdr3_aa: CASSNSGRADTQYF
clone_size: many; v_call: TRBV5-1; j_call: TRBJ1-2; cdr3_aa: CASSARTGLDYGYTF
clone_size: many; v_call: TRBV29-1; j_call: TRBJ2-7; cdr3_aa: CSVADGSYEQYF